The 10 T cell receptor beta chains presented below share a single source sample, sequenced in a study of T-cell memory formation after mild COVID-19. TCRdb reanalysed the 5' RACE reads using MiXCR and keeps one entry per CDR3 protein. The table records 350,000 to 400,000 distinct CDR3 sequences, approximately 15% of them present only once. The sequenced sample was PBMCs or a T cell subset sorted from them (not recorded which). The origin of the receptors is a man aged 18 to 30 who had mild COVID-19 (a few samples of this study predate the infection). Cell type and time point are not known.

The V and J genes are TRBV4-2 and TRBJ1-3; D unresolved. Trimming removed 0 bases at V and 4 bases at J, with 13 bases between. Germline-derived CDR1 and CDR2 are LGHNA and YNFKEQ. CDR3 length equals 16 residues. CDR3 sequence (DNA): TGTGCCAGCAGCCAAGATCCGGGCCAAGGGGGAAACACCATATATTTT. Its translation is CASSQDPGQGGNTIYF.

This clonotype was recorded a few times. The chain recombines TRBV10-3 with TRBJ1-3; TRBD1 is a possible D gene (6 bases). Looked up from germline, CDR1 is ENHRY and CDR2 is SYGVKD. The length of the CDR3 is 14 residues. With 7 bases removed from V and 2 bases from J, the gap between germline ends came to 12 bases. The DNA of the CDR3 is TGTGCCATCAAGGGGGGCCAGGCTGGAAACACCATATATTTT. Protein sequence: CAIKGGQAGNTIYF.

The chain joins TRBV5-1 to TRBJ2-2, with D possibly being TRBD1 (5 bases). V lost 6 bases to trimming and J lost 0 bases, with 15 bases between them. Germline V lookup: CDR1 SGHRS, CDR2 YFSETQ. This CDR3 comprises 16 residues. The CDR3 bases are TGCGCCAGCAAGGTGACAGTTTTCGCGAACACCGGGGAGCTGTTTTTT. Translating it yields CASKVTVFANTGELFF.

At least ten counts were recorded for this clonotype. This chain links TRBV7-2 with TRBJ2-3; maybe TRBD2 (7 bases). Germline assignment: CDR1 SGHTA and CDR2 FQGNSA. This CDR3 has 14 amino acids. The V end was cut by 6 bases, the J end by 3 bases, with 13 bases between. The CDR3 bases are TGTGCCAGCAGGTCGGGGGGCCTTACAGATACGCAGTATTTT. Encoded protein: CASRSGGLTDTQYF.

This clonotype has a handful of counts. CDR3 DNA sequence: TGTGCCAGCAGCAGGCGGCAGACAGGGCAGGAGACCCAGTACTTC. Translating it yields CASSRRQTGQETQYF. The chain recombines TRBV11-2 with TRBJ2-5; 7 bases match TRBD1. Germline lookup yields CDR1 SGHAT and CDR2 FQNNGV. The CDR3 length is 15 residues. With V trimmed by 5 bases and J by 5 bases, 11 bases remained unmatched.

This clonotype showed up many times. This chain uses TRBV10-1 with TRBJ1-1; D uncertain. There are 13 residues in the CDR3. Germline V gene data show CDR1 as WNHNN and CDR2 as SYGVQD (reference sequence). V was pared by 5 bases and J by 1 base, with 8 bases between. CDR3 in DNA: TGCGCCAGCAGTTTTAACGGGAACACTGAAGCTTTCTTT. Translated, it gives CASSFNGNTEAFF.

This clonotype came up many times. One end of the junction does not line up with germline, which may come from a read error. The rearrangement uses TRBV5-1 and TRBJ1-1, with D uncertain. The V gene's germline CDR1 is SGHRS and CDR2 YFSETQ. This CDR3 spans 12 amino acids. This CDR3 is CASSLTGTEAFF. CDR3 nucleotide sequence: TGTGCCAGCAGCTTGACGGGGACTGAAGCTTTCTTT. Drawing the rest from reference TRBV5-1 and TRBJ1-1, the complete variable domain is KAGVTQTPRYLIKTRGQQVTLSCSPISGHRSVSWYQQTPGQGLQFLFEYFSETQRNKGNFPGRFSGRQFSNSRSEMNVSTLELGDSALYLCASSLTGTEAFFGQGTRLTVV.

The chain joins TRBV6-2 or TRBV6-3 to TRBJ2-3, with D uncertain. The ends were cut back, 0 bases at V and 4 bases at J, with 5 bases in the middle. Germline assignment: CDR1 MNHEY and CDR2 SVGEGT. This CDR3 is built from 13 residues. The CDR3: CASSYSWADTQYF. Written as DNA, the CDR3 is TGTGCCAGCAGTTACTCCTGGGCAGATACGCAGTATTTT.

This clonotype was observed a few times. This rearrangement joins TRBV5-1 to TRBJ2-3; a weak D match, TRBD2 (5 bases). The CDR3 length is 15 residues. Trimming took 4 bases from V and 0 from J, leaving 12 bases between them. In germline, CDR1 is SGHRS, CDR2 YFSETQ. CDR3 in DNA: TGCGCCAGCAGCCCGTGGCTAGCAAGCACAGATACGCAGTATTTT. Protein sequence: CASSPWLASTDTQYF.

This clonotype was seen a few times. The V call is TRBV11-2, the J call TRBJ2-1; D may be TRBD1 or TRBD2 (5 bases each). Germline lookup yields CDR1 SGHAT and CDR2 FQNNGV. V lost 6 bases and J lost 2, with 17 bases in between. The CDR3 is 16 amino acids. CDR3 region: CASSQLARGPYNEQFF. The CDR3, as DNA: TGTGCCAGCAGTCAACTGGCACGGGGACCCTACAATGAGCAGTTCTTC.